This is a list of T cell receptor beta chains from one sample in a study of cytomegalovirus exposure and HLA in healthy donors. The data were produced by immunoSEQ multiplex PCR, yet TCRdb's version contains in-frame clones alone and is incomplete. Among more than 150,000 clones listed, more than 65% were seen once. Source material: PBMCs. These receptors came from a man aged 50 or older in good health and CMV-seropositive. Each CDR3 is given with its conserved first and last residue. D genes are given only for firm matches. Expanded clones are given a class, and other clones once, few, many or no size at all.

clone size: NA; V gene: TRBV7-3; J gene: TRBJ1-2; D gene: NA; CDR3 protein: CASSLLSGYGYTF; CDR3 DNA: TGTGCCAGCAGCTTATTGTCGGGCTATGGCTACACCTTC
clone size: NA; V gene: TRBV4-3; J gene: TRBJ2-1; D gene: TRBD1; CDR3 protein: CASSQEDRADEQFF; CDR3 DNA: TGCGCCAGCAGCCAAGAGGACAGGGCCGATGAGCAGTTCTTC
clone size: NA; V gene: TRBV9; J gene: TRBJ2-2; D gene: TRBD1; CDR3 protein: CASRGTGDNTGELFF; CDR3 DNA: TGTGCCAGCAGGGGGACAGGGGATAACACCGGGGAGCTGTTTTTT
clone size: NA; V gene: TRBV7-9; J gene: TRBJ1-1; D gene: NA; CDR3 protein: CASSLQAGDEGVF; CDR3 DNA: TGTGCCAGCAGCCTACAAGCAGGTGACGAAGGGGTCTTT
clone size: NA; V gene: TRBV2; J gene: TRBJ1-2; D gene: NA; CDR3 protein: CASSGTFGYTF; CDR3 DNA: TGTGCCAGCAGTGGGACATTTGGCTACACCTTC
clone size: NA; V gene: TRBV30; J gene: TRBJ2-7; D gene: NA; CDR3 protein: CAWSGRKALYEQYF; CDR3 DNA: TGTGCCTGGAGTGGGAGGAAGGCGCTCTACGAGCAGTACTTC
clone size: once; V gene: TRBV28; J gene: TRBJ1-2; D gene: NA; CDR3 protein: CASSFDSYGCTF; CDR3 DNA: TGTGCCAGCAGTTTTGACAGCTATGGCTGCACCTTC
clone size: NA; V gene: TRBV2; J gene: TRBJ2-7; D gene: NA; CDR3 protein: CASSEAPYEQYF; CDR3 DNA: TGTGCCAGCAGTGAAGCCCCTTACGAGCAGTACTTC
clone size: NA; V gene: TRBV7-8; J gene: TRBJ2-3; D gene: TRBD2; CDR3 protein: CASSWGTSGATDTQYF; CDR3 DNA: TGTGCCAGCAGCTGGGGGACTAGCGGGGCGACAGATACGCAGTATTTT
clone size: NA; V gene: TRBV5-1; J gene: TRBJ1-2; D gene: TRBD1; CDR3 protein: CASGQGDWSGYTF; CDR3 DNA: TGCGCCAGCGGGCAGGGGGATTGGAGTGGCTACACCTTC